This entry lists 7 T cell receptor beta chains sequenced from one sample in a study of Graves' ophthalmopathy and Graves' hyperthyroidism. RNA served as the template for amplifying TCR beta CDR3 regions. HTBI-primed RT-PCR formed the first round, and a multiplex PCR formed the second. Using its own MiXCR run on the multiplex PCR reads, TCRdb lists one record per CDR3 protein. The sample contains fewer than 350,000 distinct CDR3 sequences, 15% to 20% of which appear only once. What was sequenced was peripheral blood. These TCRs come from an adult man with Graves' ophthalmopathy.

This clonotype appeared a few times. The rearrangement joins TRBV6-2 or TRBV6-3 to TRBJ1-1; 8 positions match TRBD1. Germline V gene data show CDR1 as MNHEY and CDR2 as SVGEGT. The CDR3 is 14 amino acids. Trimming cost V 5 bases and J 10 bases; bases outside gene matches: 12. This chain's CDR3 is CASSDSGGRQTAFF. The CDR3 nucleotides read TGTGCCAGCAGTGATTCAGGGGGCCGACAGACAGCTTTCTTT.

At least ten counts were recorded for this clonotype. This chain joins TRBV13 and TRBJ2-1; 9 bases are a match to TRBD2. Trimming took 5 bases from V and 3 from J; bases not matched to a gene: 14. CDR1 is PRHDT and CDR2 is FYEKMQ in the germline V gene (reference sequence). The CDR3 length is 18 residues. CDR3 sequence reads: CASSMRKISGRVYNEQFF. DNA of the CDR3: TGTGCCAGCAGCATGAGAAAAATTAGCGGGAGAGTCTACAATGAGCAGTTCTTC.

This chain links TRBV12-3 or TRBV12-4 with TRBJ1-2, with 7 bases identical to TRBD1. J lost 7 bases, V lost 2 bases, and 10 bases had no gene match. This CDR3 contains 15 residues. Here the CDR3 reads CASSLRNYQGGGYTF. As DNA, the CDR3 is TGTGCCAGCAGTTTACGAAACTATCAGGGGGGTGGCTACACCTTC.

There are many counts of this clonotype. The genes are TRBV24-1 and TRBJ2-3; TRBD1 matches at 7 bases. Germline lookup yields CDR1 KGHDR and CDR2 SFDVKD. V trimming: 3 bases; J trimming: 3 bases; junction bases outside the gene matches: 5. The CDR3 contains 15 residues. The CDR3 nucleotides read TGTGCCACCAGTGATCGACAGGGTGCTACAGATACGCAGTATTTT. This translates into CATSDRQGATDTQYF.

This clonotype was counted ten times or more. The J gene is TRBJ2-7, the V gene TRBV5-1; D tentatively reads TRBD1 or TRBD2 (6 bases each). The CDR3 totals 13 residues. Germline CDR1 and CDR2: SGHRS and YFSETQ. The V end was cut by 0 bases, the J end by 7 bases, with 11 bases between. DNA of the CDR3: TGCGCCAGCAGCTTGGTGGGGGCGGGGGAGCAGTACTTC. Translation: CASSLVGAGEQYF.

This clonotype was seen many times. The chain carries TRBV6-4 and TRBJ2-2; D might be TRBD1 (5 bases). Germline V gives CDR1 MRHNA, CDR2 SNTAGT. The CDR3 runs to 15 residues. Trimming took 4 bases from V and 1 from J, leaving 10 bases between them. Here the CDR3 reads CASSGIDRNTGELFF. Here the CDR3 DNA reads TGTGCCAGCAGTGGGATAGACAGGAACACCGGGGAGCTGTTTTTT.

Here the CDR3 reads CASSSRSGGYGYTF. The CDR3 DNA follows: TGTGCCAGCAGTTCACGTTCAGGGGGCTATGGCTACACCTTC. The chain uses TRBV12-3 or TRBV12-4 and TRBJ1-2, with 7 bases lining up with TRBD1. The trim removed 4 bases at V and 4 bases at J, leaving 6 bases unmatched. There are 14 residues in the CDR3.